This T cell receptor beta chain was captured by sequencing in a study of glioma-infiltrating T cells. V was pared by 3 bases and J by 2 bases, with 12 bases between. The CDR3 covers 15 residues. Germline CDR1 is MDHEN and CDR2 is SYDVKM. The iRepertoire nested amplicon-rescue multiplex PCR amplified TCR alpha and beta CDR3s from RNA. Each CDR3 protein is one row after TCRdb ran MiXCR on the multiplex PCR reads. The table has about 130,000 distinct CDR3 sequences, about 22% seen once. This clonotype occurred many times. J is TRBJ2-3 and V is TRBV28; a weak D match, TRBD2 (6 bases). The source of this sequence is a human donor with low-grade glioma or glioblastoma, undergoing nonglioma brain surgery, or in good health (not recorded which). The sequencing sample was made of glioma tissue, nonneoplastic brain tissue, or PBMCs (not recorded which). CDR3 residues: CASSFSPGLTDTQYF. The CDR3 DNA reads as TGTGCCAGCAGTTTTTCTCCGGGACTCACAGATACGCAGTATTTT. The full variable domain, rest sourced from reference TRBV28 and TRBJ2-3, is DVKVTQSSRYLVKRTGEKVFLECVQDMDHENMFWYRQDPGLGLRLIYFSYDVKMKEKGDIPEGYSVSREKKERFSLILESASTNQTSMYLCASSFSPGLTDTQYFGPGTRLTVL.